The 10 T cell receptor beta chains reported below all come from one sample, sequenced in a study of T cells in Graves' hyperthyroidism and ophthalmopathy. Amplification targeted TCR beta CDR3 regions from RNA transcripts. The HTBI primer set drove a first-round RT-PCR of the TCR CDR3. One entry per CDR3 protein, called by TCRdb with MiXCR from the multiplex PCR reads. The table lists about 180,000 distinct CDR3 sequences, about 17% of them singletons. The sequencing sample was made of blood. The receptors derive from a woman aged 45-65 years with Graves' hyperthyroidism.

The table lists this clonotype with many counts. The V and J genes are TRBV6-1 and TRBJ1-5; D unresolved. CDR1 MNHNS and CDR2 SASEGT come from the germline V gene. V dropped 1 base and J dropped 6 bases, with 7 bases sitting between them. The CDR3 consists of 13 residues. In nucleotides, the CDR3 is TGTGCCAGCAGTGAAGGGCATTTTCAGCCCCAGCATTTT. This codes for CASSEGHFQPQHF.

This clonotype was seen many times. The chain recombines TRBV29-1 with TRBJ1-2, with TRBD1 as a possible D gene (5 bases). This CDR3 spans 13 amino acids. Per germline, CDR1 SQVTM and CDR2 ANQGSEA. Deletions cut 2 bases from V and 4 bases from J, with 11 bases between. The chain's CDR3 is CSVETGGVYGYTF. In nucleotides, the CDR3 is TGCAGCGTTGAAACGGGGGGAGTCTATGGCTACACCTTC.

This clonotype appeared many times. The chain recombines TRBV24-1 with TRBJ2-5; TRBD2 might be the D (5 bases). The germline V gene encodes CDR1 KGHDR and CDR2 SFDVKD. This CDR3 has 13 amino acids. V was shortened by 9 bases and J by 7 bases, with 17 bases between the two germline ends. CDR3 bases: TGTGCCACCTCCGCCACCCGGGAAGGGACCCAGTACTTC. Its translation: CATSATREGTQYF.

This clonotype was detected ten times or more. The V and J genes are TRBV27 and TRBJ1-2; no clear D gene. The CDR3 runs to 16 residues. From germline, CDR1 is MNHEY and CDR2 SMNVEV (reference sequence). Trimming took 5 bases from V and 5 from J, leaving 21 bases between them. CDR3 in amino acids: CASSPEFGRTQYGYTF. CDR3 DNA: TGTGCCAGCAGTCCCGAGTTCGGCAGGACCCAGTATGGCTACACCTTC.

Turning to this clonotype: It may be a read error: a sequence one base away is much more abundant. CDR3 amino acids: CASRALSSENTIYF. CDR3 nucleotides: TGTGCCAGCAGGGCCCTATCCTCTGAAAACACCATATATTTT. The chain combines TRBV27 with TRBJ1-3; D uncertain. Germline CDR1 reads MNHEY; CDR2 reads SMNVEV (reference sequence). The CDR3 sequence is 14 residues long.

This clonotype showed up many times. The chain has TRBV2 and TRBJ1-2, with D possibly matching TRBD1 (5 bases). Germline V gives CDR1 SNHLY, CDR2 FYNNEI. The V gene lost 3 bases and the J gene lost 0 bases, with 11 bases spanning the gap. The CDR3 covers 15 residues. The CDR3 here is CASSEGLLANYGYTF. The CDR3 DNA sequence: TGTGCCAGCAGTGAGGGACTCTTAGCTAACTATGGCTACACCTTC.

This clonotype was observed many times. The rearrangement joins TRBV6-5 to TRBJ1-1; D unclear. Germline V gives CDR1 MNHEY, CDR2 SVGAGI. The CDR3 contains 15 residues. V gave up 0 bases and J gave up 1 base, with 9 bases separating them. The CDR3 sequence is CASSYSTVRNTEAFF. DNA of the CDR3: TGTGCCAGCAGTTACTCGACGGTGAGGAACACTGAAGCTTTCTTT.

This clonotype has a count of ten or more. The rearrangement uses TRBV7-9 and TRBJ2-1; D possibly matches TRBD1 or TRBD2 (6 bases each). In germline, CDR1 is SEHNR, CDR2 FQNEAQ (reference sequence). The CDR3 covers 16 residues. The V end lost 0 bases, the J end lost 12 bases, and 21 bases lay between the germline ends. Here the CDR3 DNA reads TGTGCCAGCAGCTTAGCCTCGGGGGCCCAGGGCGGCGGGCAGTTCTTC. Protein: CASSLASGAQGGGQFF.

In this sample, this clonotype turned up many times. The chain uses TRBV3-1 and TRBJ1-1; 7 nucleotides line up with TRBD1. The CDR3 is 12 residues long. The V gene end was trimmed by 5 bases and the J gene end by 7 bases; junction bases not matched to a gene: 4. The germline V gene has CDR1 LGHDT and CDR2 YNNKEL (reference sequence). CDR3 bases: TGTGCCAGCAGCAAATACAGGGGTGAAGCTTTCTTT. This codes for CASSKYRGEAFF.

A few counts support this clonotype. A much larger clone differs by one base, so this may be a read error. The conserved phenylalanine or tryptophan is not found at the CDR3 terminus, so this likely reflects a read error. The chain has TRBV6-2 or TRBV6-3 and TRBJ1-5, with D possibly being TRBD1 (5 bases). In germline, CDR1 is MNHEY, CDR2 SVGEGT. This CDR3 has 12 amino acids. With 7 bases removed from V and 6 bases from J, the gap between germline ends came to 10 bases. This chain's CDR3 is CASKRGSQPQHV. The CDR3, as DNA: TGTGCCAGCAAAAGGGGATCTCAGCCCCAGCATGTT.